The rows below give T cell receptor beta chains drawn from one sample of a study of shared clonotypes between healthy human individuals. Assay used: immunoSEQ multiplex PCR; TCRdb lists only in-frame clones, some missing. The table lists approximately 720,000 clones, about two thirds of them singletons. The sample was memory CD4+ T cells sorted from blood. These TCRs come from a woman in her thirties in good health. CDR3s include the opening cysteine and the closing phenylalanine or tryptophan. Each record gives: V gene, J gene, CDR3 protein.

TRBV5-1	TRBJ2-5	CASSLVYSGSGQQETQYF
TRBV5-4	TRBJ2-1	CASSLAAAGSYNEQFF
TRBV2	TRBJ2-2	CASREGARSPGELFF
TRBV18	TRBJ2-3	CASSARQGTDTQYF
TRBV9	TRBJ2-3	CASSVRTDTQYF
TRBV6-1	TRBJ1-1	CASSEHAGAFF
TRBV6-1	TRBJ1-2	CASSRHRGLDYGYTF
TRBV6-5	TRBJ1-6	CASSSPRGNSPLHF
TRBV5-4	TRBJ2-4	CAYARREGNIQYF
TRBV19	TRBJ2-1	CASSKLAGVYNEQFF
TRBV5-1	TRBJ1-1	CASTGQTNTEAFF
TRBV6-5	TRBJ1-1	CASSYGRASSNTEAFF
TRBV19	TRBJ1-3	CASSAAGQGNGNTIYF
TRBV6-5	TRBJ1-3	CASSSQTSGNTIYF
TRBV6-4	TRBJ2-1	CASSAVGNSYNEQFF
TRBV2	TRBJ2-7	CATSEGGLRLSYEQYF
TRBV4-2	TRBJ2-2	CASSPSQESTGELFF
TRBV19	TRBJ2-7	CASSPYGGGNYEQYF
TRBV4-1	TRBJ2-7	CASSQAGTGYEQYF
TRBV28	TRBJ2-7	CASSSGTIVSYEQYF
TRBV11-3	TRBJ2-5	CASSLGAGRGEETQYF
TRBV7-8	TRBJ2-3	CASSFSGTSTDTQYF
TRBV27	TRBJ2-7	CATSLRSGYEQYF
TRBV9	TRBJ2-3	CASSVLGGISTDTQYF
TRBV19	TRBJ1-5	CASSTYTRGLDQPQHF
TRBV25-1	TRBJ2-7	CASNGQGPYEQYF
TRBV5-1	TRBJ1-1	CASNYSPNTEAFF
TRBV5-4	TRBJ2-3	CASSYPGQGTDTQYF
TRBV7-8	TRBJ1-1	CASSLREMSYTEAFF
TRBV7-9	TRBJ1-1	CASSHAGPNTEAFF
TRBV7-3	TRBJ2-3	CASASRGGLDTQYF
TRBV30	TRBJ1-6	CAWSDDSISYNSPLHF
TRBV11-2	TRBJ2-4	CASSLGTGRNAKNIQYF
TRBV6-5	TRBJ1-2	CASSYGTGRESGYTF
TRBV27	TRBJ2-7	CASKLTGTGTRHEQYF
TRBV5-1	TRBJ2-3	CASSRRGSSGTDTQYF
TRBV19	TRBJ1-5	CASGWTGDQPQHF
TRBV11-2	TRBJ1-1	CASSPEDIPRGEAFF
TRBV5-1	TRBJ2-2	CASSLRATNTGELFF
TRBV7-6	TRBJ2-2	CASSLVSWELGTGELFF
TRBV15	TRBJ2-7	CATSRDRASSLEQYF
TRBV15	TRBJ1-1	CATSSLQVGGTEAFF
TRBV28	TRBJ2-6	CASSFGLAGSGANVLTF
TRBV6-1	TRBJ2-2	CASTGHSGAGELFF
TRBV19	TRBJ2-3	CASSTDRLLTDTQYF
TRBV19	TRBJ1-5	CASSITEDQPQHF
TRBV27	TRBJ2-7	CASSLFSGSSYEQYF
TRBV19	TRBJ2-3	CASRGELSDTQYF
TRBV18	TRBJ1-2	CASSPDRTNYGYTF
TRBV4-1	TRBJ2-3	CASSPGLAGGPDTQYF
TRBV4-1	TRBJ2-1	CASSQAPAGYYNEQFF
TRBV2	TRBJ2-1	CASRPLAGVIEQFF
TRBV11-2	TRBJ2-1	CASSLLLAGGIYNEQFF
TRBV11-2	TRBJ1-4	CASSSTPGGYGKLFF
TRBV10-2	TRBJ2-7	CASSGPPNTYEQYF